These 7 T cell receptor beta chains were sequenced from one sample in a study of blood T cell repertoires in COVID-19. Data came from immunoSEQ multiplex PCR; TCRdb stores just in-frame clones and leaves some out. Of roughly 280,000 clones listed, 83% are singletons. The sequenced sample consisted of peripheral blood. These receptor sequences come from a man aged 55 to 69 who had recovered from COVID-19.

This chain joins TRBV6-5 and TRBJ1-5; D might be TRBD1 (5 bases). The V gene lost 6 bases and the J gene lost 1 base, with 13 bases spanning the gap. The CDR3 is made up of 15 amino acids. Germline V lookup: CDR1 MNHEY, CDR2 SVGAGI. The CDR3 is CASSKGRDSNQPQHF. The DNA for the CDR3 is TGTGCCAGCAGCAAAGGGAGGGACAGCAATCAGCCCCAGCATTTT.

The rearrangement links TRBV27 to TRBJ2-3, with D possibly being TRBD2 (5 bases). The CDR3 contains 13 residues. V lost 6 bases, J lost 2 bases, and 9 bases lay in between. Germline V gives CDR1 MNHEY, CDR2 SMNVEV (reference sequence). The CDR3 loop reads CASRTLVTDTQYF. The CDR3 DNA follows: TGTGCCAGCAGAACACTAGTCACAGATACGCAGTATTTT.

The genes are TRBV6-5 and TRBJ1-5, with TRBD1 identical over 9 bases. CDR3 size: 14 residues. With 7 bases clipped from V and 1 base from J, the junction kept 2 bases outside the gene matches. From germline, CDR1 is MNHEY and CDR2 SVGAGI. The chain's CDR3 is CASNDRGSNQPQHF. CDR3 coding DNA: TGTGCCAGCAACGACAGGGGGAGCAATCAGCCCCAGCATTTT.

This chain connects TRBV5-4 to TRBJ2-3; 9 positions agree with TRBD2. The V gene end was trimmed by 5 bases and the J gene end by 4 bases; junction bases not matched to a gene: 8. The CDR3 consists of 15 residues. Germline V gives CDR1 SGHNT, CDR2 YYREEE (reference sequence). The CDR3 sequence: CASRTSGGGADTQYF. As DNA, the CDR3 is TGTGCCAGCAGGACTAGCGGCGGTGGGGCAGATACGCAGTATTTT.

This rearrangement joins TRBV3-1 (or the pseudogene TRBV3-2) to TRBJ2-3, with D possibly matching TRBD1 (6 bases). Germline V gene lookup returns CDR1 LGHDT and CDR2 YNNKEL (reference sequence). V was shortened by 6 bases and J by 6 bases, with 25 bases between the two germline ends. The CDR3 loop spans 17 amino acids. The CDR3: CASSHASRTGRGDTQYF. CDR3 nucleotide sequence: TGTGCCAGCAGTCACGCATCTAGAACAGGGCGCGGGGATACGCAGTATTTT.

The chain couples TRBV18 to TRBJ2-7, with a possible D match to TRBD2 (7 bases). CDR3 length equals 15 residues. V gave up 0 bases and J gave up 7 bases, with 16 bases separating them. Germline loops: CDR1 KGHSH, CDR2 LQKENI. CDR3 sequence: CASSPPSRGAKEQYF. Here the CDR3 DNA reads TGTGCCAGCTCACCACCGTCCCGGGGGGCTAAAGAGCAGTACTTC.

The CDR3 nucleotides read TGCGCCAGCAGCTTGACTAGCGGGGCTAGCACAGATACGCAGTATTTT. It codes for CASSLTSGASTDTQYF. The chain is built from TRBV5-1 and TRBJ2-3; 10 bases line up with TRBD2. This CDR3 has 16 amino acids. CDR1 and CDR2 from the germline V gene are SGHRS and YFSETQ. V gave up 1 base and J gave up 0 bases; unmatched junction bases: 2.